This entry concerns a single TCR beta chain. Its specific antigen is unknown. No quality values exist for individual bases; no much larger clone is one base distant. This sample was included in a study of blood T cell repertoires in COVID-19 (dated by TCRdb to about 2020). Some background on the complete study: Samples from collaborators originated in the United States, Italy and Spain and spanned both the acute and convalescent phases of COVID-19. The material from the prospective study consisted of cDNA or gDNA derived from T cells, B-cell-depleted T cells, or PBMCs. Sample metadata almost always included a de-identified subject ID, COVID-19 status, age in years and sex. Where available, HLA class I and class II types were obtained from metadata supplied by the sample provider rather than from assay-based typing. The repertoires were released in a freely available public database meant as a resource for research on the immune response to SARS-CoV-2. The samples were drawn from two sources: the first 160 participants of the ongoing ImmuneRACE study, and 1,000 to 1,500 subjects contributed by 6 global collaborators. Deeply sampled blood TCRbeta repertoires from subjects exposed to, actively infected with, or recovered from COVID-19 were included in the dataset. The study at large found these results: The amount of clinical and demographic metadata varied by source and participant and was provided uncurated.

The CDR3 holds 15 amino acids from the cysteine to the phenylalanine. The entry retains the CDR3 DNA only, 45 bases that are in frame from base 1. The germline V gene yields SGHRS for CDR1 and YFSETQ for CDR2. Deletion took 0 bases off V and 3 bases off J, with a span of 11 bases between the germline ends. TCRbeta CDR3 regions were amplified from genomic DNA using the immunoSEQ Assay, a bias-controlled multiplex PCR. The study's own analysis went as follows. Nucleated cell counts per sample were estimated from amplification of reference gene primers within the assay. To quantify the absolute abundance of each unique TCRbeta CDR3 rearrangement, sequence reads were collapsed and filtered. For each sample, productive Simpson clonality was calculated as the square root of Simpson's diversity index over productive rearrangements. This is the immuneACCESS table as TCRdb keeps it, with only in-frame sequences that have V and J called. A part of the clones is gone; compared with another copy, unresolved V genes explain less than half, and the rest is unexplained. Clone size and V and J calls were adopted from that table, with D and trimming inferred from the DNA. The sample data list under 150,000 clones, and 85% to 90% of these were observed just once. The top ten hold 4.6% of the sample.

The collaborating institutions used their own protocols to collect whole blood in K2EDTA tubes. For TCRbeta analysis, collaborators shipped samples in one of three forms: frozen whole blood, isolated PBMCs, or DNA extracted from either of those sample types. The chain is assembled from TRBV5-1 and TRBJ2-3; 6 matching bases give a weak D call of TRBD1. This receptor was obtained from a woman aged 45-65 years with acute or convalescent COVID-19. Material: peripheral blood. The nucleotides read TGCGCCAGCAGCTTGGTGGACAGCAAAACAGATACGCAGTATTTT. The translation is CASSLVDSKTDTQYF.